This TCR beta chain appears in the sequencing data of a study of cytomegalovirus exposure and HLA in healthy donors (dated by TCRdb to the late 2010s). Background on the whole study: An earlier analysis of about 560 of the donors reported 250 to 350 Gb of sequence data and 95 million to 130 million unique TCR beta sequences obtained from around 190 million T cells. Genome-wide SNP genotypes for about 65% of the 666 donors were used in a later genetic analysis, which treated that subset as a discovery cohort. All discovery cohort repertoires had been generated using a single sequencing platform. HLA typing included class I and class II loci at four-digit resolution. Rather than drawing on any new phenotypic data, the later analysis identified candidate immune exposures from TCR beta sequences and the way those sequences occurred across donors. Across some 400 genotyped donors of the cohort, an average of about 240,000 unique TCR beta nucleotide sequences per donor were sequenced, and approximately 17% of those sequences were non-productive. Of the roughly 390 genotyped donors, roughly 76% were placed in the genetic ancestry cluster associated with self-reported Caucasian donors. Around 300 gigabases of sequencing data and 78 million or so unique TCR sequences were included in an early release covering 550 to 800 HLA-typed donors. Typing coverage varied by locus: roughly 629-630 donors for A, B, C, DRB1 and DQB1; roughly 510 for DQA1; about 590 for DPA1; approximately 450 for DPB1. In addition to the first cohort of 666 subjects, a separate validation cohort of approximately 130 different subjects was used. The T cell repertoires of 666 subjects were profiled by immunosequencing and related to cytomegalovirus serostatus. The study aimed to test whether signatures of past pathogen exposure could be identified by cataloging public T cell receptors. A later analysis re-examined previously published TCR beta repertoires from 500 to 700 donors and added high-resolution HLA genotyping to investigate patterns of TCR occurrence. In an earlier analysis of 587 of the donors, high-throughput TCR beta sequencing was used to judge whether each TCR beta V gene segment behaved as functional or pseudogenic. The study combined high-throughput TCR immunosequencing, statistical association of individual TCRs with disease status, and machine learning to predict cytomegalovirus infection status. Alongside the repertoire data, information on donor age, sex, ethnicity and CMV serostatus was compiled. Five DR-DQ haplotypes were handled as single units for association and clustering because linkage in the cohort was strong. The full study reports these points: Some IMGT-functional V segments, including TRBV6-2 and TRBV6-3, could not be told apart with the 87-base-pair reads, so those segments were excluded. A later analysis found that most CMV-associated TCR beta chains appeared HLA-restricted, with HLA associations seemingly driven largely by CMV exposure. The presence/absence analyses assumed that sequencing depth was roughly uniform across donors, and that assumption may not be true. Correlated functional status among segregating V segments might be attributable to linkage disequilibrium, but an unknown experimental factor could not be ruled out. Strong co-occurrence of HLA alleles, especially DR and DQ, made assigning TCR associations to individual alleles difficult. A later analysis reported that several top co-occurrence clusters appeared linked to parvovirus B19, influenza, CMV and Epstein-Barr virus. A later genetic analysis associated a missense DCLRE1C variant with V-gene and J-gene trimming of TCR beta chains, and an independent cohort replicated the association. It was suggested by the authors that the approach could potentially be generalized to other disease states and immunological phenotypes. A total of around 150 TCR beta chains were listed by the study as associated with cytomegalovirus. Because HLA typing was unavailable for some donors at each locus, only the typed subset was used in association tests. Most TCR sequences were observed very rarely across donors, whereas some public TCRs were present in many individuals. A further reported finding was that TCR beta sequences accurately predicted the HLA-A and HLA-B alleles for most subjects in the first cohort. According to a later analysis, TCR association rates differed among HLA loci, with DRB1 alleles showing the most associated TCRs and HLA-C alleles showing the fewest. The cohort was sequenced for TCR beta chains only, and without alpha or paired-chain data the features that could be detected were limited. In a later genetic analysis, fewer N-insertions in productive TCRs were reported among donors in an Asian-associated ancestry cluster than the roughly 700-donor mean. The only immune exposure information available for the cohort was CMV serostatus. In a later analysis, HLA-associated TCR beta chains showed more clonal expansion and lower generation probabilities than non-associated chains that were equally common. The earlier analysis of about 600 of the donors excluded 15 to 20 rarely observed V segments, including chromosome 9 orphons, because counts were too low. Broadly in line with IMGT annotations, most TCR beta V segments showed up in productive rearrangements about 87% or about 30% of the time in an earlier analysis of under 700 of the donors. Three of the identified cytomegalovirus-associated TCR beta chains were confirmed in vitro to be specific for cytomegalovirus antigens. A cluster of highly shared sequence variants was judged likely to represent a technical artifact of the sequencing pipeline. The classifier was reported to diagnose cytomegalovirus status with high specificity and sensitivity in both the original and validation cohorts. Specific HLA alleles were associated with about 17,000 TCR beta sequences at a false discovery rate of 0.05 in a later analysis.

The cohort consisted of hundreds of healthy bone marrow donors. At the time of sampling, every cohort member was nominally healthy, though immune exposures that went unrecorded were likely present. The donor was CMV seropositive and was included in the group of 250 to 300 seropositive cohort members. A peripheral blood sample was provided by each donor, and peripheral blood mononuclear cells were used for TCR beta sequencing. Genomic DNA extraction from the blood cell samples was performed with the Qiagen DNeasy Blood Extraction Kit. Measured from the cysteine to the phenylalanine, the CDR3 is 15 residues long. Only the CDR3 DNA stays, 45 bases, in frame from base 1. CDR1 SGHNT and CDR2 YYREEE were looked up in the germline V gene (reference sequence). V is cut by 5 bases and J by 0 bases, and the space between the germline ends is 11 bases. Library prep was done by the immunoSEQ multiplex PCR assay. A mixture of 60 forward primers for TCR Vbeta segments and 13 reverse primers for TCR Jbeta segments was used in the multiplex PCR. The CDR3 region of rearranged TCR beta genes was amplified from genomic DNA by a multiplex PCR assay. The amplified TCR beta libraries were sequenced on the Illumina HiSeq System as 87-base-pair reads. The original methods were these. A later analysis counted tens of millions of unique TCR beta chains across the 550 to 700 repertoires, and about 10 million of these chains were shared by at least two donors. To remove PCR and sequencing errors, raw reads were error-corrected and collapsed into unique sequences using a nearest-neighbor algorithm that merged closely related sequences. To assign V, D and J gene segments, CDR3 sequences were aligned to IMGT reference sequences. For a sequence to be retained, a match of at least six nucleotides was required to both a V gene segment and a J gene segment. Rearrangements were called productive when the CDR3 lacked stop codons and stayed in frame with V and J; all others were non-productive. Following IMGT convention, CDR3 was defined as the stretch from the second conserved V-encoded cysteine to the conserved J-encoded phenylalanine. Sequences without an unambiguous match to a single V gene segment were excluded from the earlier analysis of approximately 600 of the donors. An earlier analysis of a few hundred of the donors called V segments functional above 56.7% productive rearrangements and segregating when the between-donor standard deviation exceeded 5%. A statistical classification framework was built to diagnose cytomegalovirus status from the catalog of TCR beta chain sequences. V and J gene assignment, in a later analysis, came from comparing TCR nucleotide sequences with IMGT/GENE-DB human TR gene sequences. In a later analysis, CDR3 sequences and most-parsimonious VDJ recombination scenarios were assigned using the TCRdist pipeline. In a later analysis, each TCR beta chain was defined by its CDR3 amino acid sequence together with its V-gene family, and reads without a unique V-gene family were excluded. To address suspected cross-contamination and a sequencing artifact, a later analysis removed approximately 590 highly shared, low-generation-probability nucleotide sequences. In a later analysis, a clonal expansion index was calculated for each public chain from normalized within-repertoire ranks of inferred template counts. In a later analysis, generation probabilities were computed using a VDJ recombination model fitted to out-of-frame rearrangements, and the results were checked against IGoR. In a later analysis, TCR-TCR, TCR-HLA and TCR-CMV co-occurrence was scored with hypergeometric tests, and a repertoire-size bias correction was applied to TCR pairs. False discovery rates were estimated in a later analysis by permuting HLA or CMV assignments 20 times. In a later analysis, co-occurring TCRs were grouped using DBSCAN, with TCRdist sequence similarity added in when clustering inside HLA-allele-positive subsets. Repertoires with fewer than 30,000 or more than 120,000 public chains were left out of co-occurrence clustering, as were four to six repertoires with anomalous nucleotide sharing. This immuneACCESS table, as held by TCRdb, lists in-frame sequences with V and J called but not all clones. Of the missing ones, under half trace to an unresolved V gene in checked studies; the others have no known cause. The D gene and trimming were derived from the DNA, and the V and J assignments and clone size from that table. For this sample there are some 160,000 clones; approximately 71% appear just once. The ten most abundant clones make up under 7% of the sample.

About this clone itself: Its cognate antigen has yet to be identified. There are no base qualities to consult, and no much larger clone falls within one base.

The TCR originated in a woman aged 18-29 years in good health and CMV-seropositive. Recombination connected TRBV5-4 to TRBJ1-4, with TRBD1 as a weak D call on 5 bases. The sample consisted of PBMCs. Here is the DNA: TGTGCCAGCAGTTTTGACAGAGCAACTAATGAAAAACTGTTTTTT. It encodes CASSFDRATNEKLFF.